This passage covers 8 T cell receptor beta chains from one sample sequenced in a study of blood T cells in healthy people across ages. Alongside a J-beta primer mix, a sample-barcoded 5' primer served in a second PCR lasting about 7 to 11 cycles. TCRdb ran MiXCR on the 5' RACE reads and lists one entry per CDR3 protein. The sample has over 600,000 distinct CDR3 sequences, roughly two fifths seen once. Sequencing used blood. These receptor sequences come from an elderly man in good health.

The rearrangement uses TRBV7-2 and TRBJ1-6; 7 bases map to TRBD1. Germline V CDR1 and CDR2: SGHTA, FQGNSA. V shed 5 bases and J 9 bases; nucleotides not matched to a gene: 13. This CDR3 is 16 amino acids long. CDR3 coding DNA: TGTGCCAGCAGCCCGCAGACAGGGATAATAGGTTCACCCCTCCACTTT. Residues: CASSPQTGIIGSPLHF.

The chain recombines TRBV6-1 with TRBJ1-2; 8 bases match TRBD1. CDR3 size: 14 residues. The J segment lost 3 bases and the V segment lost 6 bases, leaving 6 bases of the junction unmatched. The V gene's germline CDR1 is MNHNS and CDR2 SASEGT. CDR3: CASRGTGAYYGYTF. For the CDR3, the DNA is TGTGCCAGCAGAGGGACAGGCGCCTACTATGGCTACACCTTC.

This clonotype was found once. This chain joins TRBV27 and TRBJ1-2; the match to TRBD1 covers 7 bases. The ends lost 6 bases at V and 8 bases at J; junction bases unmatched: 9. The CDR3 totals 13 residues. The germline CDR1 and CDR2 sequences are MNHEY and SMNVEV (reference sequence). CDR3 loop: CASRVTGEFGYTF. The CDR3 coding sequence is TGTGCCAGCAGGGTAACAGGGGAATTCGGCTACACCTTC.

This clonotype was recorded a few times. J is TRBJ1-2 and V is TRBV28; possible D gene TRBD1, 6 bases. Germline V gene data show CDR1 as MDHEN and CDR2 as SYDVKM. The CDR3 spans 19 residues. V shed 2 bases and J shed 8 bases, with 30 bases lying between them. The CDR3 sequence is CASSLLHGTTGKNLNGYTF. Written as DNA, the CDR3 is TGTGCCAGCAGTTTACTGCATGGAACTACAGGGAAAAATTTAAACGGCTACACCTTC.

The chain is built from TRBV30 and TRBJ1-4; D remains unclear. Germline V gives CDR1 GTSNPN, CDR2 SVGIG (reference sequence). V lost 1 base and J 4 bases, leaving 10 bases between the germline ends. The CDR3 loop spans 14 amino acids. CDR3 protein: CAWSEAVRNEKLFF. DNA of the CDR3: TGTGCCTGGAGTGAGGCAGTCCGTAATGAAAAACTGTTTTTT. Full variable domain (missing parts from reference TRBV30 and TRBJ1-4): SQTIHQWPATLVQPVGSPLSLECTVEGTSNPNLYWYRQAAGRGLQLLFYSVGIGQISSEVPQNLSASRPQDRQFILSSKKLLLSDSGFYLCAWSEAVRNEKLFFGSGTQLSVL.

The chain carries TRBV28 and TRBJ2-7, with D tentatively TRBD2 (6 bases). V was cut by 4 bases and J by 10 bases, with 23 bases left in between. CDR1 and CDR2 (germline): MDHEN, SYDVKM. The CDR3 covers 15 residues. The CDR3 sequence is CASSSSGTVAVAQYF. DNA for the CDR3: TGTGCCAGCAGTTCCTCCGGGACCGTAGCGGTCGCCCAGTACTTC.

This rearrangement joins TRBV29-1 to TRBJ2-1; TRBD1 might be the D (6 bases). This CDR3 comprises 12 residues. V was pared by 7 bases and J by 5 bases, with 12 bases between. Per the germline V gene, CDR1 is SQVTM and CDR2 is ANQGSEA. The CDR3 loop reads CSGGTTNNEQFF. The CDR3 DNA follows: TGCAGCGGTGGGACAACGAACAATGAGCAGTTCTTC.

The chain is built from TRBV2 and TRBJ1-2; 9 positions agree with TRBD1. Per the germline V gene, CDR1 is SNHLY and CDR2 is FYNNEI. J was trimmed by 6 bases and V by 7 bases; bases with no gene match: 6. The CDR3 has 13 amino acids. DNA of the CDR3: TGTGCCAGCACTAGACAGGGGGTAAATGGCTACACCTTC. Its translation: CASTRQGVNGYTF.